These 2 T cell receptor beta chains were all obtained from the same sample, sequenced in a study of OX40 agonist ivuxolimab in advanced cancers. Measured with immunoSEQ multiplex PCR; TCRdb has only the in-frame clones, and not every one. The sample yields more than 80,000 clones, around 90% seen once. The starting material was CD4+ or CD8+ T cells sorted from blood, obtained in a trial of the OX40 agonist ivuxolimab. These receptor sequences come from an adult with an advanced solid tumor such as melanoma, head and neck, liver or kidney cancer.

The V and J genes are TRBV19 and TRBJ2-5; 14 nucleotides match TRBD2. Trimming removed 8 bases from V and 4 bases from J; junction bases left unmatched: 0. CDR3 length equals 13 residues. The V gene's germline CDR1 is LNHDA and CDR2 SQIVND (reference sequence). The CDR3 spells CASGLAGGETQYF. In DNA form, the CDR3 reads TGTGCCAGTGGACTAGCGGGAGGAGAGACCCAGTACTTC.

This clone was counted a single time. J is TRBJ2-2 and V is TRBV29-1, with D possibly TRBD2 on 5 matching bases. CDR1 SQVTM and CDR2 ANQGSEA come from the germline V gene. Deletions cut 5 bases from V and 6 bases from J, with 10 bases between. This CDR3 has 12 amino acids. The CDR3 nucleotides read TGCAGCGTTCCCACTAGGGCCGGGGAGCTGTTTTTT. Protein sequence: CSVPTRAGELFF.